This TCR beta chain was identified in a study of CD8 T cells in Susac syndrome. The RNA input was 0.5 to 1 ug, and it was reverse transcribed with random hexamers. TCRdb processed the immunoSEQ multiplex PCR reads anew with MiXCR; each CDR3 protein has one entry. This table has around 79,000 distinct CDR3 sequences, approximately 95% appearing once. The germline V gene encodes CDR1 MNHEY and CDR2 SMNVEV (reference sequence). CDR3 length equals 14 residues. Trimming took 2 bases from V and 9 from J, leaving 17 bases between them. The chain carries TRBV27 and TRBJ2-7, with D possibly being TRBD1 or TRBD2 (5 bases each). The specimen was CD8+ T cells from PBMCs. The sequence derives from a human donor with Susac syndrome. The CDR3 DNA sequence: TGTGCCAGCAGTTTAGTCTCCAGGGAGTCGAGGCAGTACTTC. This sequence encodes CASSLVSRESRQYF.